This record covers a single T cell receptor (beta chain). This clonotype appeared a single time. Its cognate antigen has yet to be identified. The sample holds no much larger clone one base away, and base qualities are not on file. A single read counts as weak evidence. The study deep-sequenced TCR repertoires of sorted CD4+ and CD8+ blood T cells from severe aplastic anemia patients and healthy subjects. Ficoll-Paque density gradient centrifugation was used to isolate peripheral blood mononuclear cells. Before DNA extraction, CD4+ and CD8+ T cells were sorted by FACS or by magnetic beads. Including cysteine and phenylalanine, the CDR3 has 14 amino acids. CDR3 DNA is the only sequence kept; it has 42 bases, read in frame from the first base. CDR1 and CDR2 are drawn from the germline V gene: SGHVT, SQSDAQ. Trimming takes 2 bases from V and 4 bases from J, and the germline ends sit 12 bases apart. Genomic DNA was used as template for profiling of TCR beta VDJ combinations and CDR3 sequences. TCR repertoire sequencing was run on an Illumina HiSeq 2000. For the original study's pipeline: Repertoires were assessed using TRBV/TRBJ rearrangement plots, CDR3 size and DJ length profiles, and Simpson's diversity index. The immunodominant clone was defined as the most abundant DNA sequence in deep sequencing data. CDR3 amino acid sequences were checked for sharing between subjects and were compared against published repertoires and the VDJdb database. TCRdb cleaned the public reads at Q25 with fastp, built clones with MiXCR and kept in-frame beta chains. Each entry merges the rows of one CDR3 protein and shows their most common DNA and genes. These V and J calls rely on TCRdb rather than the paper's analysis. The sample table contains 400,000 to 450,000 distinct CDR3 sequences; only one count was recorded for roughly 68% of them. More than 3.5% of the sample is taken by the ten largest.

The sample comes from a study of CD8+CD57+ T cells in acquired aplastic anemia listed by TCRdb under 2018. Background for the entire study: A mean of approximately 3 ug of DNA, ranging from about 0.17 to 30 ug, was extracted from sorted CD4+ and CD8+ cells. An average of around 10 million reads for CD4+ cells and around 11 million reads for CD8+ cells was obtained from healthy donor samples.

The study at large found these results: Twenty-nine CD8+ CDR3 sequences were found in both patients and controls but appeared to be highly expressed in patients and within the immunodominant clones of the patients. Between patients and healthy controls, no significant difference in CD8+ Simpson's diversity was found (P=0.060).

The receptor chain draws on TRBV7-4 and TRBJ2-7; D gene: possibly TRBD2, on 7 matching bases. The sequencing input was sorted CD4+, CD8+, or CD8+CD57+ T cells (not recorded which) from PBMCs. This TCR derives from a human donor in good health, serving as a control. Here the CDR3 is given as CASSLKGGAYEQYF. The sequenced DNA: TGTGCCAGCAGCTTAAAGGGGGGGGCTTACGAGCAGTACTTC.